The entry below gives a single T cell receptor beta chain sequence along with its context. The antigen is not known. This sample is part of a study of somatic mutations in cytotoxic T cells in rheumatoid arthritis. Study overall: There were some V beta antibody-stained T-cell populations flow-sorted at nearly 100% purity, and these included V beta1+ cells sequenced for TCRB. Regarding the study as a whole: A largest CD8+ clone above 20% of CD8+ cells occurred in about an eighth of the 65 patients. With age, CD8+ clonality increased in rheumatoid arthritis patients, whereas no such increase appeared in healthy controls. A significant difference in CD8+ T-cell clonality was not found between rheumatoid arthritis patients and age-matched healthy controls.

Libraries were prepared by immunoSEQ multiplex PCR; TCRdb keeps only in-frame clonotypes and omits some of them. This table holds just under 20,000 clones, approximately 80% found once. V was pared by 0 bases and J by 2 bases, with 19 bases between. Per germline, CDR1 SGHRS and CDR2 YFSETQ. The CDR3 is made up of 18 amino acids. J is TRBJ2-3 and V is TRBV5-1; D unresolved. The sequenced sample was CD8+ T cells sorted from blood. The clonotype originates from a woman aged 45 to 65 in good health. CDR3 coding DNA: TGCGCCAGCAGCTTGGTAGTGAGTATACCCCCCGTCACAGATACGCAGTATTTT. It specifies CASSLVVSIPPVTDTQYF.